These 8 T cell receptor beta chains originate from one sample sequenced in a study of T cell repertoires in cytomegalovirus infection. TCRdb reprocessed the reads via MiXCR and lists one record per CDR3 protein. The sample holds 100,000 to 150,000 distinct CDR3 sequences, approximately 30% seen once. No antigen has been assigned to these receptors. Source: CD8+ T cells from cultured PBMCs, taken from culture after CMV antigen stimulation. Receptors were obtained from a human donor in good health (CMV status not recorded). Some clones in this sample may be carry-over from other donors' samples.

This chain uses TRBV12-5 with TRBJ1-2; D might be TRBD1 (5 bases). CDR1 is LGHNT, CDR2 FRNRAP, per germline. The CDR3 is made up of 15 amino acids. The V gene lost 0 bases and the J gene lost 4 bases, with 12 bases spanning the gap. The CDR3 DNA reads TGTGCTAGTGGTTTGGTACCCAGGGATATCTATGGCTACACCTTC. Translation: CASGLVPRDIYGYTF.

The chain has TRBV19 and TRBJ1-3; D unclear. The CDR3 has 14 amino acids. Trimming cost V 3 bases and J 4 bases, with 10 bases left between them. CDR1 and CDR2 (germline): LNHDA, SQIVND (reference sequence). The CDR3 is CASSIWSEGNTIYF. CDR3 sequence (DNA): TGTGCCAGTAGTATTTGGTCGGAAGGAAACACCATATATTTT.

This clonotype has a count of ten or more. The V gene is TRBV7-9, the J gene TRBJ2-3; possibly TRBD2 for D (6 bases). The CDR3 runs 14 residues. CDR1 is SEHNR, CDR2 FQNEAQ, per germline (reference sequence). Trimming cost V 5 bases and J 2 bases, with 11 bases left between them. CDR3 DNA: TGTGCCAGCAGCAAACTAGCAGACACAGATACGCAGTATTTT. This encodes CASSKLADTDTQYF.

Ten or more counts support this clonotype. The J gene is TRBJ1-1, the V gene TRBV7-8; D is undetermined. Trimming cost V 4 bases and J 3 bases, with 9 bases left between them. The CDR3 has 13 amino acids. The germline gives CDR1 SGHVS, CDR2 FQNEAQ. The CDR3 nucleotides are TGTGCCAGCAGCTCCGACACCTACACTGAAGCTTTCTTT. Translating it yields CASSSDTYTEAFF.

The J gene is TRBJ1-5, the V gene TRBV2; TRBD1 aligns across 12 bases. Germline V lookup: CDR1 SNHLY, CDR2 FYNNEI. J lost 1 base, V lost 6 bases, and 13 bases had no gene match. CDR3 length: 19 residues. The CDR3 bases are TGTGCCAGCAGGGGTTCCGGGACAGGGGGCTCTTTGAGCAATCAGCCCCAGCATTTT. Protein product: CASRGSGTGGSLSNQPQHF.

This clonotype has a handful of counts. The V gene is TRBV7-2, the J gene TRBJ2-1, with 8 bases identical to TRBD2. J lost 4 bases, V lost 1 base, and 9 bases had no gene match. The CDR3 has 17 residues. Germline CDR1 is SGHTA and CDR2 is FQGNSA. This chain's CDR3 is CASSLVAGWGGYNEQFF. The DNA for the CDR3 is TGTGCCAGCAGCTTAGTAGCGGGGTGGGGCGGTTACAATGAGCAGTTCTTC.

A few counts support this clonotype. V gene TRBV7-8 combines with J gene TRBJ1-2, with D uncertain. The CDR3 is made up of 13 amino acids. V lost 5 bases and J 6 bases, leaving 13 bases between the germline ends. Germline CDR1 SGHVS, CDR2 FQNEAQ. The CDR3 region is CASSHGSGDGYTF. CDR3 bases: TGTGCCAGCAGCCACGGCTCGGGAGATGGCTACACCTTC.

This clonotype was observed a handful of times. The chain links TRBV4-1 to TRBJ2-5, with D unresolved. V was trimmed by 1 base and J by 2 bases, leaving 8 bases between them. The CDR3 has 14 amino acids. Germline V gene sequence: CDR1 MGHRA, CDR2 YSYEKL. The CDR3 DNA is TGCGCCAGCAGCCAAGGACCCCGGCAAGAGACCCAGTACTTC. This sequence encodes CASSQGPRQETQYF.